These 5 T cell receptor beta chains came from one sample sequenced in a study of early T cells in non-severe SARS-CoV-2 infection. TCRdb fed the 5' RACE reads into MiXCR, producing one record per CDR3 protein. The sample records more than 25,000 distinct CDR3 sequences, around 5.9% being singletons. Sequencing used whole blood. The receptor source for this set is an adult who was a healthcare worker with PCR-confirmed SARS-CoV-2 infection or an uninfected control (not recorded which).

This clonotype was counted only a few times. The J gene is TRBJ2-1, the V gene TRBV7-9; 8 nucleotides line up with TRBD2. Trimming cost V 5 bases and J 0 bases; bases outside gene matches: 6. CDR1 is SEHNR, CDR2 FQNEAQ, per germline (reference sequence). CDR3 length equals 16 residues. CDR3 residues: CASSPGLAGSYNEQFF. CDR3 bases: TGTGCCAGCAGCCCCGGACTAGCTGGCTCCTACAATGAGCAGTTCTTC. The complete variable domain, with remaining parts taken from reference TRBV7-9 and TRBJ2-1, reads DTGVSQNPRHKITKRGQNVTFRCDPISEHNRLYWYRQTLGQGPEFLTYFQNEAQLEKSRLLSDRFSAERPKGSFSTLEIQRTEQGDSAMYLCASSPGLAGSYNEQFFGPGTRLTVL.

To note about this clonotype: Mismatch with germline at one junction end may stem from a read error. The chain links TRBV12-3 or TRBV12-4 to TRBJ2-7, with D perhaps given as TRBD1 or TRBD2 (5 bases each). CDR3 size: 13 residues. The CDR3 reads CASSLGPDYGQYF. The CDR3, as DNA: TGTGCCAGCAGTTTGGGACCTGACTACGGGCAGTACTTC.

The table lists this clonotype with many counts. V and J are TRBV20-1 and TRBJ2-5, with TRBD1 as a possible D gene (6 bases). The CDR3 sequence is 17 residues long. Germline CDR1 DFQATT, CDR2 SNEGSKA (reference sequence). Trimming stripped 2 bases from V and 4 bases from J, with 23 bases between. CDR3 in DNA: TGCAGTGCTAGACTACCGGGACATCCCAGGGAAGGAGAGACCCAGTACTTC. It codes for CSARLPGHPREGETQYF.

The gene calls are TRBV6-5 and TRBJ2-3, with TRBD1 matching 9 bases. CDR3 length: 13 amino acids. Trimming at V came to 8 bases and at J to 4 bases, leaving 4 bases not matched to a gene. Germline CDR1 is MNHEY and CDR2 is SVGAGI. CDR3 amino acids: CASLDRGADTQYF. CDR3 bases: TGTGCCAGCCTGGACAGGGGTGCAGATACGCAGTATTTT.

This clonotype was observed a handful of times. V is TRBV29-1 and J is TRBJ2-3, with D perhaps being TRBD1 or TRBD2 (5 bases each). V lost 4 bases and J lost 6, with 11 bases in between. CDR3 length: 12 residues. Germline V lookup: CDR1 SQVTM, CDR2 ANQGSEA. The CDR3 loop reads CSVVGTSDTQYF. The CDR3 bases are TGCAGCGTTGTCGGGACCTCCGATACGCAGTATTTT.